The 24 T cell receptor beta chains presented below share a single source sample, sequenced in a study of shared clonotypes between healthy human individuals. As defined, naive CD8 cells were CD45RO-negative and positively selected for CCR7, with terminally differentiated effector memory CD45RA+ cells excluded. Assay: immunoSEQ multiplex PCR; the TCRdb copy retains only in-frame clones and omits some. The repertoire holds roughly 2.1 million clones, with under 95% as singletons. Specimen: naive CD8+ T cells from PBMCs. The receptors come from a man aged 18-30 years in good health. Some clones in this sample may be carry-over from other donors' samples.

CDR3 sequence reads: CASSIWYPGSKDEQYF. The CDR3 region has the DNA TGTGCCAGTAGTATTTGGTATCCGGGGTCAAAGGACGAGCAGTACTTC. The gene calls are TRBV19 and TRBJ2-7; perhaps TRBD2 as D (5 bases). The CDR3 covers 16 residues. Germline loops: CDR1 LNHDA, CDR2 SQIVND (reference sequence). Trimming cost V 3 bases and J 5 bases, with 20 bases left between them.

This clone was recorded only once. The chain carries TRBV7-6 and TRBJ2-3; unclear D gene. Germline-derived CDR1 and CDR2 are SGHVS and FNYEAQ. This CDR3 contains 13 residues. V gave up 1 base and J gave up 9 bases, with 11 bases separating them. The CDR3 bases are TGTGCCAGCAGCTTAGTGTCTCCCCAAACGCAGTATTTT. Residues: CASSLVSPQTQYF.

The chain couples TRBV6-5 to TRBJ1-3, with D uncertain. Per the germline V gene, CDR1 is MNHEY and CDR2 is SVGAGI. V lost 0 bases to trimming and J lost 1 base, with 7 bases between them. There are 15 residues in the CDR3. The CDR3 coding sequence is TGTGCCAGCAGTTACTCGAGAACATCTGGAAACACCATATATTTT. It codes for CASSYSRTSGNTIYF.

A note on this clone: The same CDR3 is also encoded by other DNA sequences in this sample. The rearrangement links TRBV7-9 to TRBJ2-5; no reliable D call. The CDR3 loop spans 11 amino acids. Germline CDR1 SEHNR, CDR2 FQNEAQ (reference sequence). V was trimmed by 5 bases and J by 5 bases, leaving 6 bases between them. CDR3 DNA sequence: TGTGCCAGCAGCCTAATGGAGACCCAGTACTTC. This encodes CASSLMETQYF.

The chain employs TRBV2 and TRBJ2-7; 14 bases line up with TRBD2. The CDR3 totals 17 residues. J gave up 5 bases and V 6 bases, and 12 bases lay outside the gene matches. In germline, CDR1 is SNHLY, CDR2 FYNNEI. CDR3 DNA: TGTGCCAGCAGGCCGGGACTAGCGGGAGTTACCCTCGACGAGCAGTACTTC. Protein product: CASRPGLAGVTLDEQYF.

The V gene is TRBV5-6, the J gene TRBJ2-7; D is perhaps TRBD1 or TRBD2 (5 bases each). Trimming cost V 3 bases and J 7 bases, with 20 bases left between them. In germline, CDR1 is SGHDT, CDR2 YYEEEE. The CDR3 is 15 amino acids. This chain's CDR3 is CASSSNSWGWGEQYF. In DNA form, the CDR3 reads TGTGCCAGCAGCTCAAACTCGTGGGGATGGGGGGAGCAGTACTTC.

The J gene is TRBJ2-3, the V gene TRBV4-3, with 7 bases matching TRBD1. After removal of 4 bases from V and 6 bases from J, the junction contained 13 bases not matched to a gene. The CDR3 contains 16 residues. Looked up from germline, CDR1 is LGHNA and CDR2 is YSLEER. The CDR3 loop is CASSPRGTGPMDTQYF. CDR3 nucleotide sequence: TGCGCCAGCAGCCCCAGGGGGACCGGACCGATGGATACGCAGTATTTT.

CDR3: CASSPFRGNTGELFF. The CDR3 region has the DNA TGTGCCAGCAGCCCTTTCCGGGGAAACACCGGGGAGCTGTTTTTT. The genes are TRBV27 and TRBJ2-2; perhaps TRBD2 as D (5 bases). The CDR3 is made up of 15 amino acids. From germline, CDR1 is MNHEY and CDR2 SMNVEV (reference sequence). Deletions cut 6 bases from V and 2 bases from J, with 13 bases between.

The chain employs TRBV15 and TRBJ2-1; possibly TRBD2 for D (6 bases). V dropped 0 bases and J dropped 15 bases, with 12 bases sitting between them. CDR1 is LNHNV and CDR2 is YYDKDF in the germline V gene (reference sequence). This CDR3 contains 12 residues. The CDR3 sequence is CATSRDLRDPFF. The CDR3 DNA sequence: TGTGCCACCAGCAGAGATTTGCGGGATCCGTTCTTC.

The V gene is TRBV14, the J gene TRBJ1-1, with unresolved D. V lost 2 bases and J lost 10, with 14 bases in between. Germline V gene sequence: CDR1 SGHDN, CDR2 FVKESK. This CDR3 is 13 amino acids long. The CDR3 DNA reads as TGTGCCAGCAGCCAACGTCACGACGCGGGAGCTTTCTTT. Protein sequence: CASSQRHDAGAFF.

V usage is TRBV5-5 and J usage is TRBJ1-2, with TRBD1 identical over 10 bases. The J segment lost 0 bases and the V segment lost 5 bases, leaving 4 bases of the junction unmatched. The CDR3 runs 15 residues. Germline CDR1 reads SGHKS; CDR2 reads YYEKEE (reference sequence). The CDR3 nucleotides read TGTGCCAGCAGATGGGGACAGGGGACTAACTATGGCTACACCTTC. Translated, it gives CASRWGQGTNYGYTF.

The genes are TRBV7-9 and TRBJ2-5; TRBD1 matches at 10 bases. J was trimmed by 0 bases and V by 3 bases; bases with no gene match: 4. CDR3 length equals 16 residues. CDR1 is SEHNR and CDR2 is FQNEAQ in the germline V gene (reference sequence). CDR3 loop: CASSFGTGANQETQYF. The CDR3 region has the DNA TGTGCCAGCAGCTTTGGGACAGGGGCTAACCAAGAGACCCAGTACTTC.

The chain joins TRBV6-5 to TRBJ1-2; D is unresolved. Germline CDR1 is MNHEY and CDR2 is SVGAGI. CDR3 length: 14 residues. V was cut by 0 bases and J by 4 bases, with 9 bases left in between. The CDR3 spells CASSYSREPYGYTF. For the CDR3, the DNA is TGTGCCAGCAGTTACTCGAGGGAGCCCTATGGCTACACCTTC.

This rearrangement joins TRBV27 to TRBJ2-2; no definite D call. The germline gives CDR1 MNHEY, CDR2 SMNVEV (reference sequence). V lost 7 bases and J 1 base, leaving 10 bases between the germline ends. This CDR3 contains 14 residues. The DNA for the CDR3 is TGTGCCAGCACCTATCTGATGAACACCGGGGAGCTGTTTTTT. Its translation is CASTYLMNTGELFF.

The chain links TRBV29-1 to TRBJ1-2; D not certain. Germline CDR1 reads SQVTM; CDR2 reads ANQGSEA. V was trimmed by 5 bases and J by 5 bases, leaving 15 bases between them. The CDR3 totals 13 residues. In DNA form, the CDR3 reads TGCAGCGTTTGGTGGGCAGAGGGTTATGGCTACACCTTC. Its translation: CSVWWAEGYGYTF. Full variable domain (rest looked up from reference TRBV29-1 and TRBJ1-2): SAVISQKPSRDICQRGTSLTIQCQVDSQVTMMFWYRQQPGQSLTLIATANQGSEATYESGFVIDKFPISRPNLTFSTLTVSNMSPEDSSIYLCSVWWAEGYGYTFGSGTRLTVV.

The CDR3 DNA sequence: TGTGCCAGCAGCTTGAGGGCCGGGTCTGGGGCCAACGTCCTGACTTTC. It specifies CASSLRAGSGANVLTF. The chain uses TRBV11-3 and TRBJ2-6, with D perhaps matching TRBD2 (5 bases). V was clipped by 3 bases and J by 1 base, with 10 bases between them. Germline V CDR1 and CDR2: SGHNT, YENEEA. The CDR3 consists of 16 residues.

The chain is built from TRBV28 and TRBJ2-1; perhaps TRBD2 as D (6 bases). Looked up from germline, CDR1 is MDHEN and CDR2 is SYDVKM. Trimming removed 2 bases from V and 0 bases from J, with 14 bases in between. CDR3 length equals 17 residues. CDR3 nucleotide sequence: TGTGCCAGCAGTTTAATCCTCCGGGGGAGCTCCTACAATGAGCAGTTCTTC. Translating it yields CASSLILRGSSYNEQFF.

With respect to this clone: The sample contains more than one DNA sequence encoding this CDR3. The V gene is TRBV27, the J gene TRBJ1-5; 8 positions agree with TRBD1. Germline CDR1 and CDR2: MNHEY and SMNVEV (reference sequence). This CDR3 region has 16 residues. The trim removed 6 bases at V and 3 bases at J, leaving 10 bases unmatched. CDR3 in amino acids: CASSPSQGETNQPQHF. DNA of the CDR3: TGTGCCAGCAGCCCATCACAGGGGGAGACCAATCAGCCCCAGCATTTT.

J is TRBJ2-5 and V is TRBV4-2; no clear D. Trimming removed 2 bases from V and 1 base from J, with 14 bases in between. The CDR3 consists of 16 residues. Per the germline V gene, CDR1 is LGHNA and CDR2 is YNFKEQ. The CDR3 sequence: CASSQSLADFQETQYF. In DNA form, the CDR3 reads TGTGCCAGCAGCCAATCGTTGGCGGATTTCCAAGAGACCCAGTACTTC.

This chain joins TRBV10-3 and TRBJ2-7; either TRBD1 or TRBD2 may fit D (5 bases each). CDR3 length: 16 residues. V was cut by 3 bases and J by 0 bases, with 15 bases left in between. CDR1 ENHRY and CDR2 SYGVKD come from the germline V gene. CDR3 sequence (DNA): TGTGCCATCAGTGAAATGGATGGGACCCACTCCTACGAGCAGTACTTC. Amino acids: CAISEMDGTHSYEQYF.

This sequence joins TRBV13 and TRBJ2-1; 11 bases agree with TRBD2. Germline V gives CDR1 PRHDT, CDR2 FYEKMQ (reference sequence). V shed 4 bases, J shed 0 bases, and the junction held 5 bases outside the gene matches. This CDR3 contains 17 residues. This chain's CDR3 is CASSSGLAESSYNEQFF. The CDR3 coding sequence is TGTGCCAGCAGCTCGGGACTAGCGGAAAGCTCCTACAATGAGCAGTTCTTC.

This chain uses TRBV7-9 with TRBJ2-2, with D unresolved. The CDR3 contains 13 residues. Between the trimmed V and J ends, which lost 4 bases and 6 bases, there was a span of 9 bases. Germline-derived CDR1 and CDR2 are SEHNR and FQNEAQ (reference sequence). CDR3 nucleotides: TGTGCCAGCAGCTACGTCCGGGCCGGGGAGCTGTTTTTT. Protein sequence: CASSYVRAGELFF.

This clone has a single count. V usage is TRBV6-5 and J usage is TRBJ2-5; a weak D match, TRBD2 (7 bases). V lost 8 bases and J 5 bases, leaving 21 bases between the germline ends. This CDR3 is built from 15 residues. Per germline, CDR1 MNHEY and CDR2 SVGAGI. The CDR3 loop reads CASRQLMGGQETQYF. The CDR3 nucleotides are TGTGCCAGCCGTCAGTTAATGGGGGGGCAGGAGACCCAGTACTTC.

The chain uses TRBV9 and TRBJ2-1; possible D gene TRBD2, 5 bases. CDR3 length: 14 amino acids. V lost 0 bases to trimming and J lost 5 bases, with 9 bases between them. Germline V CDR1 and CDR2: SGDLS, YYNGEE. The CDR3: CASSVAGWDNEQFF. The DNA of the CDR3 is TGTGCCAGCAGCGTAGCGGGATGGGACAATGAGCAGTTCTTC.